A selection of T cell receptor beta chains follows, all from one sample in a study of cytomegalovirus exposure and HLA in healthy donors. Using immunoSEQ multiplex PCR, the repertoire was profiled, and TCRdb retains in-frame clones only, with some absent. The profile shows about 180,000 clones, around nine tenths of them singletons. The specimen was PBMCs. These receptors were taken from a man younger than 30 in good health and CMV-seropositive. The CDR3 runs from the conserved cysteine through the conserved F or W. The order of the fields is J gene, CDR3 length, clone size, D gene, V gene, CDR3 DNA, CDR3 protein. A D gene is named only where the DNA matches it firmly. Clone size is given for some rows only: seen once, a few or many times, or a class if the clone is expanded.

J: TRBJ1-2
length: 14
size: .
D: .
V: TRBV19
DNA: TGTGCCAGTAGTACCGAGAAAAGCCCCTATGGCTACACCTTC
CDR3: CASSTEKSPYGYTF

J: TRBJ2-3
length: 16
size: .
D: TRBD2
V: TRBV6-4
DNA: TGTGCCAGCAGTGACTCTAGCGGGGGGGCCACAGATACGCAGTATTTT
CDR3: CASSDSSGGATDTQYF

J: TRBJ1-6
length: 15
size: .
D: .
V: TRBV18
DNA: TGTGCCAGCGCCGAGGCCCAGGGAAGAGTTTCACCCCTCCACTTT
CDR3: CASAEAQGRVSPLHF

J: TRBJ2-7
length: 12
size: .
D: .
V: TRBV6-5
DNA: TGTGCCAGCAAAAGAGGACAGTACGAGCAGTACTTC
CDR3: CASKRGQYEQYF

J: TRBJ1-1
length: 15
size: .
D: TRBD1
V: TRBV5-1
DNA: TGCGCCAGCAGCTCCCCGGGACAGGGAGGGACTGAAGCTTTCTTT
CDR3: CASSSPGQGGTEAFF

J: TRBJ2-7
length: 12
size: once
D: .
V: TRBV6-1
DNA: TGTGCCAGCCAAAGGACAGCCTACGAGCAGTACTTC
CDR3: CASQRTAYEQYF

J: TRBJ2-1
length: 14
size: .
D: TRBD2
V: TRBV13
DNA: TGTGCCAGCAGCCAGGGACTAAGGAACAATGAGCAGTTCTTC
CDR3: CASSQGLRNNEQFF

J: TRBJ2-5
length: 12
size: .
D: .
V: TRBV10-3
DNA: TGTGCCATCAGTGAGGAGCAAGAGACCCAGTACTTC
CDR3: CAISEEQETQYF

J: TRBJ2-1
length: 13
size: .
D: .
V: TRBV19
DNA: TGTGCCACGGCAGGTCCCACTTACAATGAGCAGTTCTTC
CDR3: CATAGPTYNEQFF

J: TRBJ2-2
length: 14
size: .
D: TRBD1
V: TRBV6-5
DNA: TGTGCCAGCACCCAGGGGGCTAGGACCGGGGAGCTGTTTTTT
CDR3: CASTQGARTGELFF

J: TRBJ2-1
length: 16
size: .
D: TRBD2
V: TRBV6-5
DNA: TGTGCCAGCAGTTACTCTTGGGCGGGGGGCTACAATGAGCAGTTCTTC
CDR3: CASSYSWAGGYNEQFF

J: TRBJ1-5
length: 16
size: .
D: TRBD1
V: TRBV19
DNA: TGTGCCAGTAGTATTGGGACAGGGATGCGCAATCAGCCCCAGCATTTT
CDR3: CASSIGTGMRNQPQHF

J: TRBJ2-2
length: 18
size: .
D: TRBD2
V: TRBV9
DNA: TGTGCCAGCAGCGCCCCCGGTTTGGTAGCGGGCAGGACCGGGGAGCTGTTTTTT
CDR3: CASSAPGLVAGRTGELFF

J: TRBJ1-4
length: 14
size: .
D: .
V: TRBV4-1
DNA: TGCGCCAGCAGCCCCGCAGGGGTTTCTGAAAAACTGTTTTTT
CDR3: CASSPAGVSEKLFF

J: TRBJ2-5
length: 16
size: once
D: TRBD2
V: TRBV4-3
DNA: TGCGCCAGCAGCCAAGGCGGGAGGGGAAGCCAAGAGACCCAGTACTTC
CDR3: CASSQGGRGSQETQYF

J: TRBJ2-6
length: 21
size: .
D: TRBD1
V: TRBV4-2
DNA: TGTGCCAGCAGCCAAGATTCGGAAAGGGGGCCGGTCCGCTCTGGGGCCAACGTCCTGACTTTC
CDR3: CASSQDSERGPVRSGANVLTF

J: TRBJ1-1
length: 11
size: .
D: TRBD1
V: TRBV30
DNA: TGTGGAAGCGACAGGGGGCTTGAAGCTTTCTTT
CDR3: CGSDRGLEAFF

J: TRBJ2-7
length: 15
size: .
D: .
V: TRBV5-5
DNA: TGTGCCAGCGCCCCGAGTGGGACTGGGGCCTACGAGCAGTACTTC
CDR3: CASAPSGTGAYEQYF

J: TRBJ2-1
length: 15
size: .
D: TRBD2
V: TRBV18
DNA: TGTGCCAGCTCACCCGGGACTAGCGGGAGTGATGAGCAGTTCTTC
CDR3: CASSPGTSGSDEQFF

J: TRBJ1-2
length: 11
size: .
D: TRBD1
V: TRBV19
DNA: TGTGCCAGTAGCAATCGGGACAGTAGAGCCTTC
CDR3: CASSNRDSRAF

J: TRBJ1-1
length: 16
size: .
D: .
V: TRBV4-2
DNA: TGTGCCAGCAGCCACCCTCCGGGAACCTCTAACACTGAAGCTTTCTTT
CDR3: CASSHPPGTSNTEAFF

J: TRBJ2-1
length: 17
size: few
D: TRBD2
V: TRBV19
DNA: TGTGCCAGTAGTATTACTAGCGGGAGTGGCTCCTACAATGAGCAGTTCTTC
CDR3: CASSITSGSGSYNEQFF

J: TRBJ1-1
length: 14
size: .
D: TRBD1
V: TRBV15
DNA: TGTGCCACCAGCACTACAGGGGTGAACACTGAAGCTTTCTTT
CDR3: CATSTTGVNTEAFF

J: TRBJ2-7
length: 14
size: .
D: TRBD1
V: TRBV6-6
DNA: TGTGCCAGCAGTGCCCAGGGGGCCTTCTACGAGCAGTACTTC
CDR3: CASSAQGAFYEQYF

J: TRBJ2-1
length: 16
size: .
D: .
V: TRBV19
DNA: TGTGCCAGTAGCCGGTACTTGAAGGGAGCCTACAATGAGCAGTTCTTC
CDR3: CASSRYLKGAYNEQFF

J: TRBJ2-5
length: 16
size: .
D: TRBD2
V: TRBV28
DNA: TGTGCCAGCAGTTTCTTCAGCGGGGAATACCAAGAGACCCAGTACTTC
CDR3: CASSFFSGEYQETQYF

J: TRBJ1-5
length: 14
size: .
D: TRBD1
V: TRBV2
DNA: TGTGCCAGCAACAGGGGAATCGGGAGTCAGCCCCAGCATTTT
CDR3: CASNRGIGSQPQHF

J: TRBJ1-1
length: 13
size: .
D: .
V: TRBV6-4
DNA: TGTGCCAGCAGTGAGGTAAGAGGCACTGAAGCTTTCTTT
CDR3: CASSEVRGTEAFF

J: TRBJ1-2
length: 12
size: .
D: .
V: TRBV28
DNA: TGTGCCAGCACATCGGGGGTGTTTGGCTACACCTTC
CDR3: CASTSGVFGYTF

J: TRBJ2-1
length: 14
size: .
D: TRBD1
V: TRBV6-5
DNA: TGTGCCAGCAGTTACCACGCAGGGGGAGATGAGCAGTTCTTC
CDR3: CASSYHAGGDEQFF

J: TRBJ2-1
length: 12
size: .
D: .
V: TRBV2
DNA: TGTGCCAGCAGTCCCGACTTCAATGAGCAGTTCTTC
CDR3: CASSPDFNEQFF

J: TRBJ2-7
length: 14
size: .
D: TRBD1
V: TRBV11-2
DNA: TGTGCCAGCAGCGGAGGGACAGGAGGCTACGAGCAGTACTTC
CDR3: CASSGGTGGYEQYF

J: TRBJ1-2
length: 15
size: .
D: .
V: TRBV7-2
DNA: TGTGCCAGCAGCTCAAAGGACAGCCGGGACTATGGCTACACCTTC
CDR3: CASSSKDSRDYGYTF

J: TRBJ2-7
length: 14
size: .
D: .
V: TRBV27
DNA: TGTGCCAGCAGTTTTGCAGGTAACTCCTACGAGCAGTACTTC
CDR3: CASSFAGNSYEQYF

J: TRBJ2-7
length: 13
size: .
D: .
V: TRBV7-8
DNA: TGTGCCAGCAGCCTTCCCGGGAGCTACGAGCAGTACTTC
CDR3: CASSLPGSYEQYF

J: TRBJ1-2
length: 13
size: .
D: .
V: TRBV6-4
DNA: TGTGCCAGCAGTGACGGGCAGGGACTTGGCTACACCTTC
CDR3: CASSDGQGLGYTF

J: TRBJ1-4
length: 16
size: few
D: .
V: TRBV4-1
DNA: TGCGCCAGCAGCCAACCTACGGCCGGAGGAGGACGTTCTTGGTTTTTT
CDR3: CASSQPTAGGGRSWFF

J: TRBJ1-1
length: 15
size: .
D: .
V: TRBV7-6
DNA: TGTGCCAGCAGCTTGGGGACTAATTTCAACACTGAAGCTTTCTTT
CDR3: CASSLGTNFNTEAFF

J: TRBJ2-6
length: 16
size: many
D: .
V: TRBV4-3
DNA: TGCGCCAGCAGCCAAGAGGCAAACTCTGGGGCCAACGTCCTGACTTTC
CDR3: CASSQEANSGANVLTF

J: TRBJ2-2
length: 17
size: .
D: .
V: TRBV7-9
DNA: TGTGCCAGCAGCTACTTGAGAGGTCAGGGGGGCACCGGGGAGCTGTTTTTT
CDR3: CASSYLRGQGGTGELFF

J: TRBJ2-7
length: 15
size: .
D: .
V: TRBV2
DNA: TGTGCCAGCACAAAGATCCGGGACAAACGCTACGAGCAGTACTTC
CDR3: CASTKIRDKRYEQYF

J: TRBJ1-2
length: 15
size: .
D: TRBD1
V: TRBV2
DNA: TGTGCCAGCAGTGGACGGGACAGGAGAAACTATGGCTACACCTTC
CDR3: CASSGRDRRNYGYTF